This T cell receptor (beta chain) was captured in a study of T cell responses to AZD1222 COVID-19 vaccine. Repertoires were generated with immunoSEQ multiplex PCR, while TCRdb's copy carries only in-frame clones and drops some. The sample contains about 100,000 clones, more than 75% of which appear only once. The CDR3 totals 16 residues. CDR1 is LGHNT, CDR2 FRNRAP, per germline. V lost 2 bases, J lost 0 bases, and 3 bases stayed unmatched. Study conclusions and caveats: Just 5 to 7 AZD1222 recipients were seropositive at baseline.

Regarding this clone: Its target is unknown.

Sequenced here: peripheral blood, sampled on day 0 of MenACWY control vaccination. The source of this sequence is an adult in good health. The V call is TRBV12-5, the J call TRBJ2-3, with TRBD2 matching over 9 bases. The CDR3 DNA reads as TGTGCTAGTGGTTTGAGGCTAGCGGGGAGCACAGATACGCAGTATTTT. It yields the protein CASGLRLAGSTDTQYF.